The present T cell receptor beta chain was sequenced within a study of blood T cell repertoires in COVID-19. CDR3 length: 12 amino acids. V shed 0 bases and J shed 8 bases, with 7 bases lying between them. Germline V gene lookup returns CDR1 LNHNV and CDR2 YYDKDF (reference sequence). The table came from immunoSEQ multiplex PCR; TCRdb's copy has only in-frame clones and leaves some out. The sample carries about 250,000 clones, approximately 85% recorded once. The sequenced sample consisted of peripheral blood. J is TRBJ1-2 and V is TRBV15; the D gene is possibly TRBD1 (6 bases). The clonotype was recovered from a man aged 45-60 years with active or convalescent COVID-19. The CDR3 here is CATSRDRGGYTF. The CDR3 DNA reads as TGTGCCACCAGCAGAGACAGGGGAGGCTACACCTTC.